The rows below give T cell receptor beta chains drawn from one sample of a study of regulatory T cells in long-lasting Graves disease. TCRdb itself ran the multiplex PCR reads through MiXCR, one entry per CDR3 protein. The sample consists of a few hundred thousand distinct CDR3 sequences, 23% of them appearing once. Specimen: peripheral blood mononuclear cells (PBMCs), collected when the disease was refractory, from a patient treated with antithyroid drugs. Source of these receptors: a middle-aged woman with Graves disease. The CDR3 runs from the conserved cysteine through the conserved F or W. A D gene is named only where the DNA matches it firmly. Clone size appears in some rows only: once, few, many, or a class for an expanded clone.

DNA: TGTGCCAGCATCGGAAACGGCGGGGAAAAACTGTTTTTT; CDR3: CASIGNGGEKLFF; J: TRBJ1-4; size: many; V: TRBV2; D: .
DNA: TGTGCCACCAGTGACGCTACGGGGGGAAAGGAGACCCAGTACTTC; CDR3: CATSDATGGKETQYF; J: TRBJ2-5; size: many; V: TRBV24-1; D: TRBD2
DNA: TGTGCCAGCAGTCCCTTGGGGACCTTCTACGAGCAGTACTTC; CDR3: CASSPLGTFYEQYF; J: TRBJ2-7; size: many; V: TRBV28; D: .
DNA: TGCGCCAGCAGACAGGCCGGGACAGTGAACACTGAAGCTTTCTTT; CDR3: CASRQAGTVNTEAFF; J: TRBJ1-1; size: .; V: TRBV5-1; D: TRBD1
DNA: TGTGCCAGCAGTCCGCCTGGGACGGCACCTCAAGAGACCCAGTACTTC; CDR3: CASSPPGTAPQETQYF; J: TRBJ2-5; size: .; V: TRBV5-6; D: .
DNA: TGTGCCAGCAGGACCGGCGGGCACTACGAGCAGTACTTC; CDR3: CASRTGGHYEQYF; J: TRBJ2-7; size: many; V: TRBV28; D: .
DNA: TGTGCCAGCAGCAAAGCTGCTGGGGGCAGGGGGCTTGGCTACACCTTC; CDR3: CASSKAAGGRGLGYTF; J: TRBJ1-2; size: many; V: TRBV11-2; D: TRBD1
DNA: TGTGCCAGCAGCTTAGCTTGGGGACTAGCGGGACTTTCCTACGAGCAGTACTTC; CDR3: CASSLAWGLAGLSYEQYF; J: TRBJ2-7; size: many; V: TRBV7-2; D: TRBD2
DNA: TGTGCCAGCAGTGAACCGGGACTAGCGGGAGGCCCCGATGAGCAGTTCTTC; CDR3: CASSEPGLAGGPDEQFF; J: TRBJ2-1; size: .; V: TRBV2; D: TRBD2
DNA: TGTGCCAGCACGGGGGGGGGCAATCAGCCCCAGCATTTT; CDR3: CASTGGGNQPQHF; J: TRBJ1-5; size: few; V: TRBV18; D: .
DNA: TGTGCCAGCAGTTTAGAGGGGGGAGGGAAAGAGCAGTACTTC; CDR3: CASSLEGGGKEQYF; J: TRBJ2-7; size: many; V: TRBV28; D: .
DNA: TGTGCCAGTAGTAGTGGGACTTGGCCCACCGGGGAGCTGTTTTTT; CDR3: CASSSGTWPTGELFF; J: TRBJ2-2; size: .; V: TRBV19; D: .
DNA: TGCAGTGTACGGATCACAGGCTACACCTTC; CDR3: CSVRITGYTF; J: TRBJ1-2; size: .; V: TRBV20-1; D: .
DNA: TGTGCCAGTAGTGTCCGGGCCGAAAATCAGCCCCAGCATTTT; CDR3: CASSVRAENQPQHF; J: TRBJ1-5; size: .; V: TRBV19; D: .
DNA: TGTGCCAGCAGTTTATACACATGGGGCCCGGTCTCTACTGAAGCTTTCTTT; CDR3: CASSLYTWGPVSTEAFF; J: TRBJ1-1; size: many; V: TRBV28; D: .
DNA: TGTGCCAGCAGTGAAGCGGGGCGACTTTACGAGCAGTACTTC; CDR3: CASSEAGRLYEQYF; J: TRBJ2-7; size: many; V: TRBV2; D: .
DNA: TGCAGTGCTAGGGACGCGGGAGGGCCGAACGAGCAGTACTTC; CDR3: CSARDAGGPNEQYF; J: TRBJ2-7; size: many; V: TRBV20-1; D: TRBD2
DNA: TGCAGTGCTAGAGGGACAGCCGGGTCCCTACCTCGCCATGAGCAGTTCTTC; CDR3: CSARGTAGSLPRHEQFF; J: TRBJ2-1; size: many; V: TRBV20-1; D: .
DNA: TGTGCCAGCAGTCTCCGGGACGGATGGCCCCTATATTTT; CDR3: CASSLRDGWPLYF; J: TRBJ2-3; size: .; V: TRBV27; D: .
DNA: TGTGCCAGCAGTGAAGAACTAGCGGGGTCCTACGAGCAGTACTTC; CDR3: CASSEELAGSYEQYF; J: TRBJ2-7; size: many; V: TRBV6-1; D: TRBD2
DNA: TGTGCCAGTAGTATTAGCAGGCTTAACACTGAAGCTTTCTTT; CDR3: CASSISRLNTEAFF; J: TRBJ1-1; size: few; V: TRBV19; D: .
DNA: TGCAGCGACTACAGTTTACTGAACACTGAAACTTTCTTT; CDR3: CSDYSLLNTETFF; J: TRBJ1-1; size: .; V: TRBV29-1; D: .
DNA: TGTGCCAGCAATGGATGGAGCGGGATAATTGGAACAGATACGCAGTATTTT; CDR3: CASNGWSGIIGTDTQYF; J: TRBJ2-3; size: .; V: TRBV28; D: TRBD2
DNA: TGTGCCAGCAGTTACAGGGAGGTGATTGGCTACACCTTC; CDR3: CASSYREVIGYTF; J: TRBJ1-2; size: .; V: TRBV6-5; D: .
DNA: TGTGCCAGCAGCTTATTTTCGGGCCTAGCGTCGGAGCAGTTCTTC; CDR3: CASSLFSGLASEQFF; J: TRBJ2-1; size: many; V: TRBV11-1; D: .
DNA: TGTGCCAGCAGTTTAAACGTTTGGAGCTACGAGCAGTACTTC; CDR3: CASSLNVWSYEQYF; J: TRBJ2-7; size: many; V: TRBV28; D: .
DNA: TGTGCCAGCAGCCCTGGGCTAGGGACAGGGCTCTACAATGAGCAGTTCTTC; CDR3: CASSPGLGTGLYNEQFF; J: TRBJ2-1; size: .; V: TRBV11-2; D: TRBD1
DNA: TGTGCCAGCAGCGAGGGACAGCTGAATGAGCAGTTCTTC; CDR3: CASSEGQLNEQFF; J: TRBJ2-1; size: few; V: TRBV7-3; D: TRBD1
DNA: TGTGCCAGCAGTTACTCGGTCGGTGGGAACCAGCCCCAGCATTTT; CDR3: CASSYSVGGNQPQHF; J: TRBJ1-5; size: many; V: TRBV6-5; D: .
DNA: TGTGCCAGCAGCCCCAGGGGGCGGACTGAAGCTTTCTTT; CDR3: CASSPRGRTEAFF; J: TRBJ1-1; size: many; V: TRBV6-1; D: TRBD1
DNA: TGCGCCAGCAGTCCCGGGACAGGGAAGGACACTGAAGCTTTCTTT; CDR3: CASSPGTGKDTEAFF; J: TRBJ1-1; size: .; V: TRBV5-1; D: TRBD1
DNA: TGCAGCGTACCCATGTGGAGCAGGGGAGTAGCGGGTCACGAGCAGTACTTC; CDR3: CSVPMWSRGVAGHEQYF; J: TRBJ2-7; size: .; V: TRBV29-1; D: .
DNA: TGTGCCAGCGGCTATCTGAACACTGAAGCTTTCTTT; CDR3: CASGYLNTEAFF; J: TRBJ1-1; size: many; V: TRBV2; D: .